A single sample is the source of the 17 T cell receptor beta chains below, sequenced in a study of identical twins. TCRdb redid the calling of the 5' RACE reads with MiXCR, one entry per CDR3 protein. The table records under 450,000 distinct CDR3 sequences, about a fifth of them present only once. The sequenced sample was naive T cells sorted from blood. These receptor sequences come from a man aged 50 to 59 in good health.

This chain joins TRBV7-8 and TRBJ1-5; no clear D gene. Germline V gene lookup returns CDR1 SGHVS and CDR2 FQNEAQ. Trimming left V 3 bases short and J 12 bases short, with 15 bases between. CDR3 size: 13 residues. The CDR3, as DNA: TGTGCCAGCAGCTTGAGAGGAGCAGGTCTCCAGCATTTT. Protein sequence: CASSLRGAGLQHF.

This clonotype came up a few times. This chain uses TRBV20-1 with TRBJ1-5; D gene uncertain. CDR1 is DFQATT, CDR2 SNEGSKA, per germline (reference sequence). The CDR3 has 14 amino acids. Trimming left V 0 bases short and J 10 bases short, with 16 bases between. DNA for the CDR3: TGCAGTGCTAGAGATCCGACCGATTTAGGACCCCAGCATTTT. Protein: CSARDPTDLGPQHF.

This clonotype was seen many times. V gene TRBV7-9 combines with J gene TRBJ2-5, with 8 bases aligning to TRBD1. Trimming removed 3 bases from V and 1 base from J; junction bases left unmatched: 7. Germline V gene lookup returns CDR1 SEHNR and CDR2 FQNEAQ (reference sequence). There are 16 residues in the CDR3. The CDR3 nucleotides read TGTGCCAGCAGCTTTTCCGGGACAGGAGCCCAAGAGACCCAGTACTTC. Residues: CASSFSGTGAQETQYF.

This chain uses TRBV7-9 with TRBJ2-1; 8 nucleotides match TRBD2. Per germline, CDR1 SEHNR and CDR2 FQNEAQ (reference sequence). The ends lost 2 bases at V and 4 bases at J; junction bases unmatched: 7. The CDR3 length is 16 residues. For the CDR3, the DNA is TGTGCCAGCAGCTTAACTCGGGGGGGCAGTTACAATGAGCAGTTCTTC. Translated, it gives CASSLTRGGSYNEQFF.

In this sample, this clonotype turned up many times. The V gene is TRBV2, the J gene TRBJ1-5; TRBD1 might be the D (5 bases). The germline V and J ends were trimmed by 7 bases and 9 bases, with 13 bases remaining between them. The CDR3 spans 12 residues. CDR1 and CDR2 (germline): SNHLY, FYNNEI. CDR3 in amino acids: CASNSLGRPQHF. The CDR3 bases are TGTGCCAGCAATTCTTTGGGGCGGCCCCAGCATTTT. Combining the CDR3 with reference TRBV2 and TRBJ1-5 gives the whole variable domain EPEVTQTPSHQVTQMGQEVILRCVPISNHLYFYWYRQILGQKVEFLVSFYNNEISEKSEIFDDQFSVERPDGSNFTLKIRSTKLEDSAMYFCASNSLGRPQHFGDGTRLSIL.

Note on this clonotype: This may arise from a read error, as a much more abundant clone is one base away. The rearrangement uses TRBV29-1 and TRBJ2-2; 8 nucleotides agree with TRBD2. The ends lost 6 bases at V and 4 bases at J; junction bases unmatched: 10. The CDR3 runs to 15 residues. Germline values: CDR1 SQVTM, CDR2 ANQGSEA. This CDR3 reads CSVAAGTSFTGELFF. Here the CDR3 DNA reads TGCAGCGTAGCAGCCGGGACTAGTTTCACCGGGGAGCTGTTTTTT.

The chain recombines TRBV5-8 with TRBJ2-5, with D possibly called TRBD1 or TRBD2 (5 bases each). The CDR3 has 15 amino acids. Germline CDR1 reads SGHTS; CDR2 reads YDEGEE. V gave up 4 bases and J gave up 1 base, with 14 bases separating them. The CDR3 nucleotides read TGTGCCAGCAGCCTCGGGACCGCCACCCAAGAGACCCAGTACTTC. It encodes CASSLGTATQETQYF.

The chain is built from TRBV5-4 and TRBJ2-1; tentatively, D is TRBD1 or TRBD2 (6 bases each). The CDR3 loop spans 14 amino acids. Trimming removed 0 bases from V and 8 bases from J, with 12 bases in between. CDR1 and CDR2 from the germline V gene are SGHNT and YYREEE (reference sequence). The CDR3 sequence: CASSLGGARDEQFF. CDR3 in DNA: TGTGCCAGCAGCTTGGGGGGGGCAAGAGATGAGCAGTTCTTC.

This clonotype was detected once. A clone one base away is much larger, so this may be a read error. The chain couples TRBV25-1 to TRBJ1-1; unclear D gene. CDR1 is MGHDK and CDR2 is SYGVNS in the germline V gene. The CDR3 sequence is 14 residues long. This CDR3 reads CASSESGSYTGAFF. As DNA, the CDR3 is TGTGCCAGCAGTGAATCCGGGAGCTACACTGGAGCTTTCTTT.

At least ten counts were recorded for this clonotype. The chain employs TRBV6-2 or TRBV6-3 and TRBJ1-4; 8 nucleotides align to TRBD1. V shed 5 bases and J 5 bases; nucleotides not matched to a gene: 7. The CDR3 extends over 15 amino acids. CDR1 and CDR2 from the germline V gene are MNHEY and SVGEGT. The CDR3 sequence: CASSLRDRPNEKLFF. Written as DNA, the CDR3 is TGTGCCAGCAGTCTCCGGGACAGGCCAAATGAAAAACTGTTTTTT.

This clonotype was counted only a few times. The chain couples TRBV7-9 to TRBJ2-7, with 7 bases lining up with TRBD2. J gave up 0 bases and V 5 bases, and 7 bases lay outside the gene matches. The CDR3 consists of 15 residues. From germline, CDR1 is SEHNR and CDR2 FQNEAQ (reference sequence). In nucleotides, the CDR3 is TGTGCCAGCAGCCCCAGCGGGGTCGGCTCCTACGAGCAGTACTTC. The encoded protein is CASSPSGVGSYEQYF.

A few counts support this clonotype. The chain couples TRBV5-1 to TRBJ2-5; perhaps D is TRBD1 or TRBD2 (6 bases each). This CDR3 has 14 amino acids. Deletions cut 4 bases from V and 2 bases from J, with 12 bases between. In germline, CDR1 is SGHRS, CDR2 YFSETQ. The CDR3 region has the DNA TGCGCCAGCAGCCCAGGAGGGGGGCAAGAGACCCAGTACTTC. It specifies CASSPGGGQETQYF.

V and J are TRBV6-2 or TRBV6-3 and TRBJ2-2; D gene unclear. The V end was cut by 6 bases, the J end by 9 bases, with 14 bases between. Germline V gives CDR1 MNHEY, CDR2 SVGEGT. CDR3 size: 13 residues. The CDR3 DNA sequence: TGTGCCAGCAGGCCTTCTCGAGGCCGGGAGCTGTTTTTT. Translation gives CASRPSRGRELFF.

Remarks on this clonotype: This clone may be a read error of a much larger clone one base away. The chain links TRBV5-6 to TRBJ2-7; either TRBD1 or TRBD2 may supply D (6 bases each). There are 14 residues in the CDR3. The germline CDR1 and CDR2 sequences are SGHDT and YYEEEE. V was pared by 8 bases and J by 3 bases, with 18 bases between. The CDR3 DNA reads as TGTGCCAGTCGACTTAAAGGGGGGTACTACGAGCAGTACTTC. Amino acid sequence: CASRLKGGYYEQYF.

This clonotype has just a few counts. V gene TRBV11-2 combines with J gene TRBJ1-1; 9 positions match TRBD1. Germline loops: CDR1 SGHAT, CDR2 FQNNGV. The CDR3 sequence is 15 residues long. V trimming: 2 bases; J trimming: 8 bases; junction bases outside the gene matches: 9. The CDR3 region is CASSLKNTGQGEAFF. Written as DNA, the CDR3 is TGTGCCAGCAGCTTAAAGAATACGGGACAGGGCGAAGCTTTCTTT.

V is TRBV7-2 and J is TRBJ2-2; no definite D call. Trimming shortened V by 2 bases and J by 1 base, and 8 bases separated the two germline ends. The CDR3 totals 15 residues. Per the germline V gene, CDR1 is SGHTA and CDR2 is FQGNSA. The CDR3 region has the DNA TGTGCCAGCAGCTTATCGGGCTGGAACACCGGGGAGCTGTTTTTT. Translating it yields CASSLSGWNTGELFF.

This chain links TRBV3-1 with TRBJ1-1; D is unresolved. CDR3 length equals 13 residues. Trimming shortened V by 3 bases and J by 1 base, and 6 bases separated the two germline ends. The germline gives CDR1 LGHDT, CDR2 YNNKEL (reference sequence). Here the CDR3 DNA reads TGTGCCAGCAGCCAGAAGGGGAACACTGAAGCTTTCTTT. Protein: CASSQKGNTEAFF.